This TCR beta chain was identified during a study of blood T cell repertoires in COVID-19 (TCRdb year 2020). Turning to the overall study: Collaborator samples came from the United States, Italy and Spain and covered acute and convalescent phases of COVID-19. The dataset comprised deeply sampled blood TCRbeta repertoires from subjects exposed to, actively infected with, or recovered from COVID-19. The repertoires were released in a freely available public database intended as a resource for research on the immune response to SARS-CoV-2. The prospective study material was composed of cDNA or gDNA derived from T cells, B-cell-depleted T cells, or PBMCs. The sample metadata nearly always contained a de-identified subject ID, COVID-19 status, age in years and sex. The samples were drawn from the first 160 participants of the ongoing ImmuneRACE study and from roughly 1,300 subjects provided by 6 global collaborators. Where available, HLA class I and class II types were obtained from metadata supplied by the sample provider rather than from assay-based typing. What the study reported, not specific to this receptor: The quantity of clinical and demographic metadata differed by source and by participant and was supplied without curation.

TCRbeta CDR3 regions were amplified from genomic DNA by means of the immunoSEQ Assay, a bias-controlled multiplex PCR. The authors' analysis ran thus. The number of nucleated cells in each sample was estimated by amplification of reference gene primers within the assay. To quantify the absolute abundance of each unique TCRbeta CDR3 rearrangement, sequence reads were collapsed and filtered. For each sample, productive Simpson clonality was calculated as the square root of Simpson's diversity index across productive rearrangements. This immuneACCESS table, as held by TCRdb, lists in-frame sequences with V and J called but not all clones. Of the missing ones, under half trace to an unresolved V gene in checked studies; the others have no known cause. The V and J calls and clone size were taken over from that table, and D and trimming were inferred from the DNA. This sample gives around 160,000 clones in total; roughly 90% of them show up just once. The ten largest clones add up to 15% to 20% of the sample.

Concerning this clone: This clone's antigen is unknown. No much larger clonotype is one base removed from it; base qualities were not supplied.

Whole blood was collected in K2EDTA tubes by collaborating institutions according to the institutions' own protocols. Collaborator samples were shipped for TCRbeta analysis as frozen whole blood, isolated PBMCs, or DNA extracted from either sample type. The junction shows trimming of 0 bases on V and 5 bases on J, and the gene matches do not reach 10 bases of it. Via the germline V gene, CDR1 is MGHRA and CDR2 YSYEKL. The CDR3 runs 17 amino acids, cysteine and phenylalanine included. The kept DNA is CDR3 alone, 51 bases in frame from the first base. The chain is encoded by TRBV4-1 joined to TRBJ2-5, and 9 junction bases match TRBD2. The sequence came from a man in his 60s with active or convalescent COVID-19. Source material: peripheral blood. Here is the DNA: TGCGCCAGCAGCCAAGAGGTTGGTAGCGGGAGTCGGGAGACCCAGTACTTC. Translated, it reads CASSQEVGSGSRETQYF.